The sample holds many counts of the clone carrying this T cell receptor (beta chain). V gave up 5 bases and J gave up 0 bases, with 11 bases separating them. The CDR3 totals 15 residues. CDR1 and CDR2 (germline): MNHEY, SMNVEV (reference sequence). Each CDR3 protein is one row after TCRdb ran MiXCR on the 5' RACE reads. This table has 30,000 to 40,000 distinct CDR3 sequences, 6.5% to 9.5% appearing once. Regarding time point: blood at routine non-recurrence follow-up after resection. This record comes from a study of spatial heterogeneity in lung cancer. Overall study: When available, follow-up PBMC samples taken a median of roughly two years after resection were sequenced.

Sequencing used PBMCs, obtained at follow-up. This clonotype was obtained from a male donor with early-stage non-small cell lung cancer. This sequence joins TRBV27 and TRBJ1-5; D remains unclear. The CDR3 sequence: CASSPTWDSNQPQHF. CDR3 DNA: TGTGCCAGCAGTCCCACCTGGGATAGCAATCAGCCCCAGCATTTT.